The clone carrying this T cell receptor beta chain came up many times. Its antigen remains unidentified. A single record per CDR3 protein comes from TCRdb applying MiXCR to the RT-PCR reads. The data show about 570,000 distinct CDR3 sequences, with around 11% seen just once and more than 9.5% held by the top ten. This sample is part of a study of response to subunit inactivated influenza vaccine. Study outcomes and limitations: Authors suggested seasonal influenza vaccinations each recruit few new T cells.

Germline assignment: CDR1 SEHNR and CDR2 FQNEAQ (reference sequence). The V and J ends lost 2 bases and 0 bases respectively, with 14 bases between them. This CDR3 has 17 amino acids. The data also belong to a second study, concerning T cells expressing NK-cell markers. That investigation notes: TCR beta libraries carry UMIs added by 5'RACE template switching. Uncertainty persisted over the HCMV specificity of expanded NKG2C+ T cell clones.

This sample comprised PBMCs from blood, obtained on the day of vaccination. The chain joins TRBV7-9 to TRBJ2-1, with a weak D call TRBD2 (5 bases). The TCR was taken from a man aged 50-60 years who received an inactivated influenza vaccine. The CDR3 is CASSLTKRSSSYNEQFF. DNA of the CDR3: TGTGCCAGCAGCTTAACCAAGCGGTCTAGCTCCTACAATGAGCAGTTCTTC.